These 29 T cell receptor beta chains came from one sample sequenced in a study of blood T cell repertoires in COVID-19. The repertoire was sequenced with immunoSEQ multiplex PCR; TCRdb's copy has only in-frame clones and lacks some. The sample shows about 230,000 clones, around 88% of them seen only once. Sequencing was carried out using PBMCs or T cells enriched from blood (not recorded which). All receptors come from a woman aged 35 to 49 with acute COVID-19.

The J gene is TRBJ1-1, the V gene TRBV5-1, with D tentatively TRBD1 (6 bases). This CDR3 region has 15 residues. Trimming stripped 4 bases from V and 0 bases from J, with 13 bases between. Germline CDR1 SGHRS, CDR2 YFSETQ. The CDR3 DNA sequence: TGCGCCAGCAGCCCTACCGGACAGTTGAACACTGAAGCTTTCTTT. Translation: CASSPTGQLNTEAFF.

This rearrangement joins TRBV27 to TRBJ1-1; D unclear. From germline, CDR1 is MNHEY and CDR2 SMNVEV (reference sequence). Deletions cut 6 bases from V and 0 bases from J, with 11 bases between. There are 14 residues in the CDR3. The CDR3: CASSPRGMNTEAFF. CDR3 bases: TGTGCCAGCAGCCCTCGCGGGATGAACACTGAAGCTTTCTTT.

Comments on this clone: The same CDR3 arises from other DNA sequences in this sample as well. The V call is TRBV7-2, the J call TRBJ2-5; 11 positions match TRBD2. Germline V gene lookup returns CDR1 SGHTA and CDR2 FQGNSA. V dropped 8 bases and J dropped 5; count of bases not matched to a gene: 7. CDR3 size: 14 residues. Written as DNA, the CDR3 is TGTGCCAGCTCATTAGCGGGAGGGCGGGAGACCCAGTACTTC. This encodes CASSLAGGRETQYF.

This chain's CDR3 is CASSHWGDRGHAEAFF. The CDR3 bases are TGTGCCAGCAGCCACTGGGGGGACAGGGGGCACGCTGAAGCTTTCTTT. This chain joins TRBV7-2 and TRBJ1-1; 12 bases agree with TRBD1. The V gene end was trimmed by 5 bases and the J gene end by 6 bases; junction bases not matched to a gene: 10. The CDR3 contains 16 residues. CDR1 is SGHTA, CDR2 FQGNSA, per germline.

The V call is TRBV19, the J call TRBJ1-2; the match to TRBD1 covers 8 bases. The CDR3 has 15 residues. Per the germline V gene, CDR1 is LNHDA and CDR2 is SQIVND (reference sequence). J lost 5 bases, V lost 6 bases, and 11 bases had no gene match. CDR3 region: CASRTRQGLGYGYTF. DNA of the CDR3: TGTGCCAGTAGGACTCGACAGGGGCTGGGGTATGGCTACACCTTC.

V is TRBV30 and J is TRBJ1-3, with no clear D. CDR3 length: 17 amino acids. From germline, CDR1 is GTSNPN and CDR2 SVGIG (reference sequence). V lost 0 bases to trimming and J lost 0 bases, with 15 bases between them. As DNA, the CDR3 is TGTGCCTGGAGTGTACTCTTGAACAGCCTCTCTGGAAACACCATATATTTT. This encodes CAWSVLLNSLSGNTIYF.

The rearrangement links TRBV12-5 to TRBJ2-2; D unclear. Trimming took off 2 bases at V and 6 bases at J, with 13 bases between the two ends. CDR3 size: 15 residues. Germline assignment: CDR1 LGHNT and CDR2 FRNRAP. CDR3: CASGLPLTAPGELFF. The DNA of the CDR3 is TGTGCTAGTGGTTTGCCTCTGACTGCCCCCGGGGAGCTGTTTTTT.

The CDR3 region has the DNA TGTGCCAGCAGCCCCGCAGGGCCCTACGAGCAGTACTTC. Protein product: CASSPAGPYEQYF. The chain joins TRBV3-1 (or the pseudogene TRBV3-2) to TRBJ2-7; possibly TRBD1 for D (5 bases). V lost 4 bases, J lost 2 bases, and 9 bases lay in between. Germline V gene data show CDR1 as LGHDT and CDR2 as YNNKEL (reference sequence). CDR3 length equals 13 residues.

V usage is TRBV5-1 and J usage is TRBJ1-6; weak D call: TRBD1 (5 bases). V lost 4 bases, J lost 4 bases, and 12 bases lay in between. This CDR3 comprises 15 residues. From germline, CDR1 is SGHRS and CDR2 YFSETQ. Here the CDR3 DNA reads TGCGCCAGCAGCCTGACAGAGAATTATAATTCACCCCTCCACTTT. Encoded protein: CASSLTENYNSPLHF.

This clone was detected only a few times. This chain connects TRBV27 to TRBJ1-4; maybe TRBD1 (6 bases). The CDR3 runs 15 residues. Trimming removed 6 bases at V and 3 bases at J, with 14 bases between. Germline V gives CDR1 MNHEY, CDR2 SMNVEV (reference sequence). The CDR3 sequence: CASRLGQLPNEKLFF. DNA for the CDR3: TGTGCCAGCAGACTTGGACAGCTCCCTAATGAAAAACTGTTTTTT.

The chain has TRBV4-2 and TRBJ2-7; weak D call: TRBD1 (6 bases). The germline V gene encodes CDR1 LGHNA and CDR2 YNFKEQ. The CDR3 runs to 16 residues. Trimming left V 3 bases short and J 6 bases short, with 21 bases between. The CDR3 nucleotides are TGTGCCAGCAGCCACGCCGGGACGCGAAAGGACAGCGAGCAGTACTTC. Residues: CASSHAGTRKDSEQYF.

On this clone itself: This CDR3 is also generated by other DNA sequences in the sample. V is TRBV18 and J is TRBJ2-3; D is unresolved. V was pared by 2 bases and J by 2 bases, with 5 bases between. This CDR3 spans 13 amino acids. Per the germline V gene, CDR1 is KGHSH and CDR2 is LQKENI. This CDR3 reads CASSPGLTDTQYF. CDR3 DNA: TGTGCCAGCTCACCAGGCCTCACAGATACGCAGTATTTT. Full variable domain (rest looked up from reference TRBV18 and TRBJ2-3): NAGVMQNPRHLVRRRGQEARLRCSPMKGHSHVYWYRQLPEEGLKFMVYLQKENIIDESGMPKERFSAEFPKEGPSILRIQQVVRGDSAAYFCASSPGLTDTQYFGPGTRLTVL.

The CDR3 DNA sequence: TGTGCCAGCAGTCCCCGGGACAGGGGATCCACTAGCGGCTACACCTTC. This gives the protein CASSPRDRGSTSGYTF. J is TRBJ1-2 and V is TRBV27, with 10 bases fitting TRBD1. This CDR3 is built from 16 residues. V shed 5 bases and J 8 bases; nucleotides not matched to a gene: 14. Germline V lookup: CDR1 MNHEY, CDR2 SMNVEV (reference sequence).

CDR3 sequence: CAISEKTGRSLNTEAFF. For the CDR3, the DNA is TGTGCCATCAGTGAGAAGACTGGTAGGTCTCTGAACACTGAAGCTTTCTTT. V usage is TRBV10-3 and J usage is TRBJ1-1; D uncertain. This CDR3 is 17 amino acids long. Trimming cost V 2 bases and J 0 bases, with 16 bases left between them. Germline values: CDR1 ENHRY, CDR2 SYGVKD.

The chain combines TRBV19 with TRBJ2-1, with D perhaps TRBD2 (5 bases). This CDR3 comprises 15 residues. Between the trimmed V and J ends, which lost 0 bases and 4 bases, there was a span of 10 bases. CDR1 and CDR2 from the germline V gene are LNHDA and SQIVND (reference sequence). The CDR3 spells CASSIEGLDYNEQFF. The CDR3 region has the DNA TGTGCCAGTAGTATAGAAGGACTGGATTACAATGAGCAGTTCTTC.

The chain links TRBV2 to TRBJ2-2; 9 nucleotides align to TRBD1. V was pared by 7 bases and J by 4 bases, with 7 bases of the junction left unmatched. This CDR3 region has 15 residues. Looked up from germline, CDR1 is SNHLY and CDR2 is FYNNEI. The CDR3 loop reads CASTRDRGITGELFF. In nucleotides, the CDR3 is TGTGCCAGCACACGAGACAGGGGGATCACCGGGGAGCTGTTTTTT.

The chain recombines TRBV4-1 with TRBJ2-7; maybe TRBD1 (7 bases). Trimming removed 3 bases at V and 3 bases at J, with 12 bases between. The length of the CDR3 is 14 residues. CDR1 is MGHRA and CDR2 is YSYEKL in the germline V gene. This chain's CDR3 is CASSQGGQLYEQYF. CDR3 in DNA: TGCGCCAGCAGCCAGGGGGGACAGCTCTACGAGCAGTACTTC.

Here the CDR3 reads CASSESRGGAGSYEQYF. The CDR3 DNA reads as TGCGCCAGCAGTGAGTCGCGGGGGGGGGCGGGCTCCTACGAGCAGTACTTC. V usage is TRBV10-2 and J usage is TRBJ2-7; 9 positions agree with TRBD2. In germline, CDR1 is WSHSY, CDR2 SAAADI. This CDR3 spans 17 amino acids. V lost 0 bases and J lost 0; bases outside the gene matches: 6.

The gene calls are TRBV7-2 and TRBJ2-2, with 14 bases identical to TRBD2. With 5 bases clipped from V and 5 bases from J, the junction kept 4 bases outside the gene matches. The CDR3 has 16 residues. Germline CDR1 reads SGHTA; CDR2 reads FQGNSA. The DNA for the CDR3 is TGTGCCAGCAGCGTGACTAGCGGGAGGGCAACCGGGGAGCTGTTTTTT. Protein product: CASSVTSGRATGELFF.

This chain uses TRBV3-1 (or the pseudogene TRBV3-2) with TRBJ2-1; TRBD2 matches 9 bases. Per the germline V gene, CDR1 is LGHDT and CDR2 is YNNKEL (reference sequence). This CDR3 has 15 residues. V lost 3 bases and J lost 7; bases outside the gene matches: 7. The CDR3 here is CASSQGLAGENEQFF. In DNA form, the CDR3 reads TGTGCCAGCAGCCAGGGATTAGCGGGAGAGAATGAGCAGTTCTTC.

This chain links TRBV5-5 with TRBJ1-5; 8 nucleotides agree with TRBD1. This CDR3 spans 15 amino acids. With V trimmed by 5 bases and J by 4 bases, 8 bases remained unmatched. Germline V CDR1 and CDR2: SGHKS, YYEKEE (reference sequence). Written as DNA, the CDR3 is TGTGCCAGCAGTCCTGGACAGGGTTGGAATCAGCCCCAGCATTTT. This gives the protein CASSPGQGWNQPQHF.

The chain carries TRBV7-2 and TRBJ1-2; possibly TRBD1 for D (5 bases). V lost 7 bases to trimming and J lost 6 bases, with 15 bases between them. The CDR3 consists of 13 residues. Germline lookup yields CDR1 SGHTA and CDR2 FQGNSA. Written as DNA, the CDR3 is TGTGCCAGCACCAGAATTCGGGGGGATGGCTACACCTTC. Translated: CASTRIRGDGYTF.

This chain uses TRBV15 with TRBJ1-6; the D is unclear. The CDR3 totals 15 residues. Trimming removed 0 bases at V and 4 bases at J, with 7 bases between. Germline loops: CDR1 LNHNV, CDR2 YYDKDF (reference sequence). The CDR3 DNA reads as TGTGCCACCAGCAGAGATCGGGGATATAATTCACCCCTCCACTTT. Protein sequence: CATSRDRGYNSPLHF.

J is TRBJ1-3 and V is TRBV5-1, with TRBD1 matching 8 bases. In germline, CDR1 is SGHRS, CDR2 YFSETQ. V was pared by 2 bases and J by 4 bases, with 8 bases of the junction left unmatched. CDR3 length: 16 amino acids. Here the CDR3 reads CASSLAGTGLGNTIYF. The CDR3 DNA follows: TGCGCCAGCAGCTTAGCTGGGACAGGCCTAGGAAACACCATATATTTT.

This clone appeared once. The J gene is TRBJ1-4, the V gene TRBV18, with a tentative D call TRBD1 (5 bases). The V end lost 3 bases, the J end lost 1 base, and 9 bases lay between the germline ends. Germline V CDR1 and CDR2: KGHSH, LQKENI. The CDR3 runs 15 residues. In DNA form, the CDR3 reads TGTGCCAGCTCACCCCTCACAGGAACTAATGAAAAACTGTTTTTT. It is translated as CASSPLTGTNEKLFF.

The chain couples TRBV10-1 to TRBJ2-1; a possible D gene is TRBD1 (6 bases). CDR1 WNHNN and CDR2 SYGVQD come from the germline V gene (reference sequence). This CDR3 comprises 13 residues. Trimming took off 5 bases at V and 5 bases at J, with 10 bases between the two ends. CDR3 nucleotide sequence: TGCGCCAGCAGTCGTGGGGGCAACAATGAGCAGTTCTTC. Amino acids: CASSRGGNNEQFF.

This chain joins TRBV6-5 and TRBJ2-7; 12 bases agree with TRBD2. The germline V gene encodes CDR1 MNHEY and CDR2 SVGAGI. The CDR3 is 15 amino acids. V trimming: 5 bases; J trimming: 4 bases; junction bases outside the gene matches: 6. The CDR3 nucleotides are TGTGCCAGCAGTAACGGACTAGCGGGGATTTACGAGCAGTACGTC. This translates into CASSNGLAGIYEQYV.

CDR3 DNA sequence: TGCGCCAGCAGCTTGGACCCTGAGAATACGCAGTATTTT. It translates to CASSLDPENTQYF. The rearrangement joins TRBV5-1 to TRBJ2-3; D remains unclear. The V and J ends lost 0 bases and 7 bases respectively, with 9 bases between them. The CDR3 runs 13 residues. Germline values: CDR1 SGHRS, CDR2 YFSETQ.

The V call is TRBV10-3, the J call TRBJ2-1, with D maybe TRBD2 (5 bases). The V gene's germline CDR1 is ENHRY and CDR2 SYGVKD. Trimming cost V 3 bases and J 0 bases, with 9 bases left between them. This CDR3 has 15 residues. The CDR3 sequence is CAISERESSYNEQFF. The CDR3 DNA reads as TGTGCCATCAGTGAAAGGGAGAGCTCCTACAATGAGCAGTTCTTC.